These 23 T cell receptor beta chains came from one sample sequenced in a study of T cell clonality in common variable immunodeficiency. These receptors have no known antigen. Study results and limitations: Fewer deletions and N-nucleotide insertions were reportedly seen in common variable immunodeficiency TCR beta sequences.

Some clones are missing from TCRdb's copy, which holds only in-frame ones; the method was immunoSEQ multiplex PCR. The repertoire consists of 30,000 to 40,000 clones, none detected only once. The source material was peripheral blood mononuclear cells. These receptor sequences come from a human donor with common variable immunodeficiency.

This clone was counted at least ten times. The read terminates 3 residues ahead of where the CDR3 ends, so the germline J gene completes it. This chain links TRBV12-3 or TRBV12-4 with TRBJ2-1; a possible D gene is TRBD2 (7 bases). Trimming pared 1 base from V and 6 bases from J, leaving 16 bases between. The CDR3 contains 16 residues. This CDR3 reads CASSLERGAPSNEQFF. The part of the CDR3 DNA that was read is TGTGCCAGCAGTTTAGAACGGGGGGCCCCCTCCAATGAG.

This clone was observed at least ten times. Read coverage stops 3 residues before the CDR3 terminus; the germline J gene supplies the remainder. This chain links TRBV5-1 with TRBJ2-5; maybe TRBD2 (6 bases). From germline, CDR1 is SGHRS and CDR2 YFSETQ. This CDR3 comprises 15 residues. V was clipped by 6 bases and J by 4 bases, with 19 bases between them. CDR3 loop: CASTQTGGQRETQYF. The CDR3 bases that were read are TGCGCCAGCACTCAAACCGGGGGTCAACGAGAGACC.

This clone turned up a few times. Sequencing ends 3 residues short of the CDR3 end; the germline J gene provides the rest. The J gene is TRBJ2-1, the V gene TRBV11-1, with 9 bases identical to TRBD2. The J segment lost 7 bases and the V segment lost 5 bases, leaving 9 bases of the junction unmatched. Per germline, CDR1 SGHAT and CDR2 FQDESV (reference sequence). The CDR3 covers 15 residues. The part of the CDR3 DNA that was read is TGTGCCAGCAGCGCCGGGAGCGGGAGGCAAAATGAG. As protein: CASSAGSGRQNE. The complete CDR3 reads CASSAGSGRQNEQFF.

This clone was seen repeatedly, ten times or more. With the read ending 3 residues before the CDR3 end, the germline J gene is used to fill in that end. The V and J genes are TRBV18 and TRBJ2-5, with 8 bases lining up with TRBD1. CDR3 length: 13 amino acids. Losses at the gene ends were 4 bases for V and 5 bases for J; bases not matched to a gene: 3. The V gene's germline CDR1 is KGHSH and CDR2 LQKENI. CDR3: CASSLTGDETQYF. The CDR3 DNA, read in part, is TGTGCCAGCTCACTGACAGGGGATGAGACC.

This clone was seen many times. The CDR3 is cut off 3 residues early in the read; its end comes from the germline J gene. J is TRBJ2-3 and V is TRBV11-3, with TRBD2 matching over 8 bases. Germline CDR1 and CDR2: SGHNT and YENEEA. V was clipped by 9 bases and J by 2 bases; unmatched bases: 7. The CDR3 is made up of 14 amino acids. Incomplete CDR3 DNA: TGTGCCAGTTTGTCGGGACTAGTCACAGATACG. Amino acid sequence: CASLSGLVTDT. The full CDR3 protein reads CASLSGLVTDTQYF.

This clone was picked up many times. The CDR3 goes on 3 residues after the read ends, and that part is filled in from the germline J gene. The J gene is TRBJ1-1, the V gene TRBV27; TRBD1 aligns across 9 bases. The germline CDR1 and CDR2 sequences are MNHEY and SMNVEV (reference sequence). The J segment lost 1 base and the V segment lost 5 bases, leaving 5 bases of the junction unmatched. The CDR3 sequence is 15 residues long. The part of the CDR3 DNA that was read is TGTGCCAGCAGTCCAGGGACAGGGAAGAACACTGAA. It yields the protein CASSPGTGKNTE. The full CDR3 protein is CASSPGTGKNTEAFF.

Note on this clone: A much more abundant neighbour one base away suggests this may be a read error. With the read ending 3 residues before the CDR3 end, the germline J gene is used to fill in that end. V and J are TRBV5-6 and TRBJ1-2; no clear D gene. The ends were cut back, 2 bases at V and 7 bases at J, with 6 bases in the middle. The germline V gene encodes CDR1 SGHDT and CDR2 YYEEEE. There are 11 residues in the CDR3. This CDR3 reads CASSLDTGYTF. The sequenced part of the CDR3 DNA is TGTGCCAGCAGCTTAGACACTGGC.

This clone was detected ten times or more. The CDR3 extends 3 residues past the end of the read, so its final part is completed from the germline J gene. The V call is TRBV18, the J call TRBJ2-5, with D perhaps TRBD2 (6 bases). Germline values: CDR1 KGHSH, CDR2 LQKENI. V was cut by 3 bases and J by 1 base, with 12 bases left in between. This CDR3 contains 15 residues. The covered CDR3 bases are TGTGCCAGCTCACCTGCCGGGACTGCCCAAGAGACC. Translated, it gives CASSPAGTAQET. The whole CDR3 sequence is CASSPAGTAQETQYF. The whole variable domain, filled in from reference TRBV18 and TRBJ2-5, reads NAGVMQNPRHLVRRRGQEARLRCSPMKGHSHVYWYRQLPEEGLKFMVYLQKENIIDESGMPKERFSAEFPKEGPSILRIQQVVRGDSAAYFCASSPAGTAQETQYFGPGTRLLVL.

This clone was counted a few times. CDR3 loop: CASSPRTSGSRNEQFF. Partial CDR3 DNA: TGTGCCAGCTCACCCAGGACTAGCGGGAGTCGTAATGAG. The rearrangement uses TRBV18 and TRBJ2-1, with 13 bases fitting TRBD2. The CDR3 goes on 3 residues after the read ends, and that part is filled in from the germline J gene. V was pared by 3 bases and J by 7 bases, with 6 bases of the junction left unmatched. The germline V gene has CDR1 KGHSH and CDR2 LQKENI. The CDR3 runs to 16 residues.

In this sample, this clone turned up a few times. With the read ending 3 residues before the CDR3 end, the germline J gene is used to fill in that end. This chain links TRBV19 with TRBJ1-2; possibly TRBD1 for D (6 bases). CDR3 length: 15 residues. V lost 5 bases to trimming and J lost 2 bases, with 15 bases between them. Germline CDR1 is LNHDA and CDR2 is SQIVND (reference sequence). This chain's CDR3 is CASSSQGLKNYGYTF. CDR3 DNA (partial): TGTGCCAGTAGTTCCCAGGGGCTAAAAAACTATGGC.

As concerns this clone: The read terminates 3 residues ahead of where the CDR3 ends, so the germline J gene completes it. The chain uses TRBV20-1 and TRBJ2-7; 14 nucleotides agree with TRBD2. This CDR3 region has 14 residues. The V gene's germline CDR1 is DFQATT and CDR2 SNEGSKA (reference sequence). With 6 bases clipped from V and 2 bases from J, the junction kept 3 bases outside the gene matches. Partial CDR3 DNA: TGCAGTGCCCCGGGACTAGCGGGAGCCTACGAG. Protein product: CSAPGLAGAYE. The entire CDR3 protein is CSAPGLAGAYEQYF.

This clone was picked up many times. The read stops 3 residues short of the end of the CDR3; the missing end is completed from the germline J gene. This chain connects TRBV18 to TRBJ2-3; TRBD2 aligns across 9 bases. The trim removed 2 bases at V and 2 bases at J, leaving 2 bases unmatched. This CDR3 contains 15 residues. Germline CDR1 KGHSH, CDR2 LQKENI. CDR3 sequence: CASSPGLAHTDTQYF. CDR3 DNA, as far as it was read: TGTGCCAGCTCACCAGGACTAGCGCACACAGATACG.

A remark on this clone: The read is 3 residues too short to cover the CDR3 end, so that end is filled in from the germline J gene. The chain joins TRBV5-1 to TRBJ2-3, with TRBD1 matching 9 bases. Germline values: CDR1 SGHRS, CDR2 YFSETQ. V lost 4 bases and J lost 4; bases outside the gene matches: 7. The CDR3 runs to 15 residues. The CDR3 region is CASSRGQGSSDTQYF. The CDR3 DNA, read in part, is TGCGCCAGCAGCCGCGGACAGGGGTCTTCAGATACG. The full variable domain, its missing parts supplied by reference TRBV5-1 and TRBJ2-3, is KAGVTQTPRYLIKTRGQQVTLSCSPISGHRSVSWYQQTPGQGLQFLFEYFSETQRNKGNFPGRFSGRQFSNSRSEMNVSTLELGDSALYLCASSRGQGSSDTQYFGPGTRLTVL.

This clone was observed a handful of times. The read stops 3 residues short of the end of the CDR3; the missing end is completed from the germline J gene. This chain uses TRBV7-6 with TRBJ2-4; 9 bases fit TRBD1. Germline loops: CDR1 SGHVS, CDR2 FNYEAQ. CDR3 length equals 12 residues. This CDR3 is CASSLGTGAQYF. The CDR3 bases that were read are TGTGCCAGCAGCTTAGGGACAGGGGCT.

This clone is medium-sized (0.01 to 0.1%). The read terminates 3 residues before the CDR3 end, so the remaining end is supplied by the germline J gene. V gene TRBV30 combines with J gene TRBJ2-4, with 8 bases lining up with TRBD2. The germline V gene encodes CDR1 GTSNPN and CDR2 SVGIG (reference sequence). J was trimmed by 2 bases and V by 4 bases; bases with no gene match: 7. The CDR3 loop spans 15 amino acids. The CDR3 region is CAWTGSGGSKNIQYF. The DNA read from the CDR3 is TGTGCCTGGACAGGGAGCGGGGGATCCAAAAACATT.

Remarks on this clone: The sequenced fragment ends 3 residues before the CDR3 boundary, so the rest is inferred from the germline J gene. The gene calls are TRBV30 and TRBJ2-7; 14 bases fit TRBD2. V trimming: 8 bases; J trimming: 6 bases; junction bases outside the gene matches: 18. Germline lookup yields CDR1 GTSNPN and CDR2 SVGIG (reference sequence). This CDR3 is built from 17 residues. CDR3 DNA, as far as it was read: TGTGCCAGCAGCCCCGGGACTAGCGGGAGTCGATTCGGCGAG. Amino acid sequence: CASSPGTSGSRFGE. The full CDR3 sequence reads CASSPGTSGSRFGEQYF.

By share of the sample, this clone is medium-sized. The missing CDR3 end, 3 residues past where the read stops, is filled in from the germline J gene. The chain combines TRBV11-2 with TRBJ1-1; D ambiguous. In germline, CDR1 is SGHAT, CDR2 FQNNGV. V lost 1 base and J 4 bases, leaving 13 bases between the germline ends. The CDR3 consists of 15 residues. CDR3 DNA (partial): TGTGCCAGCAGCTTAGGGGCGGGGATGGGCACTGAA. It is translated as CASSLGAGMGTE. The CDR3 reads in full as CASSLGAGMGTEAFF.

Comment on this clone: The read is 3 residues too short to cover the CDR3 end, so that end is filled in from the germline J gene. The gene calls are TRBV7-8 and TRBJ2-1, with D unresolved. The V gene lost 5 bases and the J gene lost 3 bases, with 5 bases spanning the gap. Germline V gene sequence: CDR1 SGHVS, CDR2 FQNEAQ. This CDR3 comprises 12 residues. CDR3 residues: CASSTRYNEQFF. The CDR3 bases that were read are TGTGCCAGCAGCACACGCTACAATGAG.

About this clone: Coverage ceases 3 residues before the CDR3 finishes, and the germline J gene fills in the end. This chain joins TRBV30 and TRBJ1-2, with 9 bases aligning to TRBD1. This CDR3 has 14 amino acids. In germline, CDR1 is GTSNPN, CDR2 SVGIG (reference sequence). Partial CDR3 DNA: TGTGCCTGGAGTAACAAGGGGACAGGGTTAGGC. It encodes CAWSNKGTGLG. The whole CDR3 is CAWSNKGTGLGYTF.

Details on this clone: The read terminates 3 residues before the CDR3 end, so the remaining end is supplied by the germline J gene. The V and J genes are TRBV23-1 and TRBJ1-1; TRBD1 is a possible D gene (6 bases). TRBV23-1 carries the ORF label, with uncertain function. The CDR3 runs 17 residues. The CDR3 is CASSLTTGRCRYKEAFF. CDR3 DNA, as far as it was read: TGCGCCAGCAGCCTCACGACAGGCCGTTGTAGGTATAAGGAA.

This clone has only a few counts. From the germline J gene comes the end of the CDR3, since the read stops 3 residues before it. The V call is TRBV7-8, the J call TRBJ2-5; possibly TRBD1 for D (6 bases). The germline CDR1 and CDR2 sequences are SGHVS and FQNEAQ. CDR3 size: 14 residues. V lost 2 bases, J lost 4 bases, and 11 bases lay in between. The CDR3 is CASSLRGIGETQYF. CDR3 DNA (partial): TGTGCCAGCAGCTTAAGGGGGATAGGAGAGACC.

Concerning this clone itself: The read ends 3 residues early relative to the CDR3; the germline J gene fills the gap. V and J are TRBV23-1 and TRBJ2-7; TRBD1 agrees at 7 bases. Being an ORF, TRBV23-1 has a function that is uncertain. With V trimmed by 6 bases and J by 4 bases, 15 bases remained unmatched. The CDR3 is made up of 16 amino acids. CDR3 DNA (partial): TGCGCCAGCAGAAATAATCGGACAGGTCGGCCTTACGAG. Translating it yields CASRNNRTGRPYE. The entire CDR3 protein is CASRNNRTGRPYEQYF.

As for this clone: Coverage ceases 3 residues before the CDR3 finishes, and the germline J gene fills in the end. This sequence joins TRBV7-2 and TRBJ2-2, with D possibly being TRBD2 (6 bases). Germline-derived CDR1 and CDR2 are SGHTA and FQGNSA. This CDR3 comprises 12 residues. Trimming took off 6 bases at V and 6 bases at J, with 8 bases between the two ends. CDR3 bases read: TGTGCCAGCAGAAGACTAGCCGGGGAG. It encodes CASRRLAGE. The complete CDR3 sequence is CASRRLAGELFF.